These 12 T cell receptor beta chains were sequenced from one sample in a study of breast tumors, draining lymph nodes, adjacent tissues. TCRdb reanalysed the multiplex PCR reads using MiXCR and keeps one entry per CDR3 protein. Here the sample spans over 250,000 distinct CDR3 sequences, around 30% being singletons. Breast cancer patients provided tissue from their axillary draining lymph nodes. The sequenced sample was axillary lymph node tissue. These receptors originate from a female donor with breast cancer. Some clones in this sample may be carry-over from other donors' samples.

Comments on this clonotype: Since the CDR3 does not end with the conserved phenylalanine or tryptophan, this likely comes from a read error. CDR3 residues: CASSLVVSRGGSPLHS. Here the CDR3 DNA reads TGTGCCAGCAGCTTAGTGGTTTCGAGAGGGGGTTCACCCCTCCACTCT. The rearrangement uses TRBV7-6 and TRBJ1-6; tentative D call: TRBD1 (6 bases). The CDR3 has 16 residues. V lost 1 base to trimming and J lost 9 bases, with 16 bases between them. CDR1 is SGHVS and CDR2 is FNYEAQ in the germline V gene.

This clonotype was counted between two and nine times. This chain links TRBV7-9 with TRBJ1-1; TRBD1 matches 8 bases. The CDR3 totals 15 residues. Germline values: CDR1 SEHNR, CDR2 FQNEAQ (reference sequence). The trim removed 5 bases at V and 0 bases at J, leaving 5 bases unmatched. DNA for the CDR3: TGTGCCAGCAGCAACAGGACAGGGCTGAACACTGAAGCTTTCTTT. Translation: CASSNRTGLNTEAFF.

CDR3 DNA sequence: TGTGCCAGCAGTCGGACAGGGCGTACAGATGGCTACACCTTC. This encodes CASSRTGRTDGYTF. The rearrangement links TRBV6-2 or TRBV6-3 to TRBJ1-2; 8 bases match TRBD1. J was trimmed by 6 bases and V by 5 bases; bases with no gene match: 8. The CDR3 totals 14 residues. Looked up from germline, CDR1 is MNHEY and CDR2 is SVGEGT.

This clonotype was seen repeatedly, ten times or more. This chain links TRBV19 with TRBJ2-3; 8 positions match TRBD2. The CDR3 is 17 residues long. The germline CDR1 and CDR2 sequences are LNHDA and SQIVND (reference sequence). Unmatched junction bases numbered 12, after V lost 3 bases and J lost 4 bases. CDR3 nucleotides: TGTGCCAGTAGTATCCCGTCGCCCGGGGGGGGTTCAGATACGCAGTATTTT. Its protein is CASSIPSPGGGSDTQYF.

The chain employs TRBV28 and TRBJ2-7, with D possibly TRBD1 on 5 matching bases. The CDR3 is made up of 13 amino acids. Trimming shortened V by 3 bases and J by 6 bases, and 12 bases separated the two germline ends. Per the germline V gene, CDR1 is MDHEN and CDR2 is SYDVKM. CDR3 DNA: TGTGCCAGCAGTTTTACAGGCCTTGGCGAGCAGTACTTC. This gives the protein CASSFTGLGEQYF.

This clonotype occurred a few times. The rearrangement links TRBV12-3 or TRBV12-4 to TRBJ2-2; no clear D gene. The CDR3 has 15 amino acids. V was trimmed by 5 bases and J by 6 bases, leaving 16 bases between them. The CDR3 region has the DNA TGTGCCAGCAGTCCGACTCGGGTAAACCCCGGGGAGCTGTTTTTT. It yields the protein CASSPTRVNPGELFF.

There are many counts of this clonotype. This chain joins TRBV2 and TRBJ2-3; D ambiguous. Per germline, CDR1 SNHLY and CDR2 FYNNEI. V lost 2 bases to trimming and J lost 0 bases, with 9 bases between them. CDR3 size: 15 residues. The CDR3 region is CASSEFGPSTDTQYF. The DNA of the CDR3 is TGTGCCAGCAGTGAATTCGGACCTAGCACAGATACGCAGTATTTT.

This clonotype was counted a single time. This chain links TRBV15 with TRBJ1-5, with a possible D match to TRBD1 (5 bases). V lost 3 bases, J lost 9 bases, and 21 bases lay in between. Germline CDR1 and CDR2: LNHNV and YYDKDF (reference sequence). The CDR3 is 16 residues long. CDR3 loop: CATSSEAGRRIGPQHF. CDR3 coding DNA: TGTGCCACCAGCAGTGAAGCGGGACGGAGGATCGGGCCCCAGCATTTT.

This clonotype has ten or more counts. The genes are TRBV5-1 and TRBJ2-3, with TRBD2 identical over 8 bases. With 4 bases clipped from V and 2 bases from J, the junction kept 12 bases outside the gene matches. Germline lookup yields CDR1 SGHRS and CDR2 YFSETQ. The CDR3 runs to 17 residues. Here the CDR3 DNA reads TGCGCCAGCAGCCCGCTCGTCCTAGCGGGCCCCACAGATACGCAGTATTTT. Translating it yields CASSPLVLAGPTDTQYF.

The sample holds many counts of this clonotype. The rearrangement links TRBV5-1 to TRBJ2-2; the D is unclear. Trimming removed 6 bases at V and 1 base at J, with 16 bases between. The CDR3 is made up of 16 amino acids. CDR1 SGHRS and CDR2 YFSETQ come from the germline V gene. The CDR3 sequence: CASKISQTGNTGELFF. The CDR3 DNA follows: TGCGCCAGCAAAATATCCCAGACCGGGAACACCGGGGAGCTGTTTTTT.

Of note for this clonotype: Just one base apart from a much larger clone, this may be a read error. V is TRBV20-1 and J is TRBJ2-7, with 7 bases that match TRBD2. The germline V gene encodes CDR1 DFQATT and CDR2 SNEGSKA (reference sequence). CDR3 length: 13 amino acids. The CDR3: CSARGGSSYAQYF. For the CDR3, the DNA is TGCAGTGCTAGAGGCGGGAGCTCCTACGCGCAGTACTTC.

Turning to this clonotype: A much larger clone differs by one base, so this may be a read error. This chain joins TRBV5-4 and TRBJ2-2; maybe TRBD2 (6 bases). CDR1 is SGHNT and CDR2 is YYREEE in the germline V gene (reference sequence). The CDR3 has 14 amino acids. For the CDR3, the DNA is TGTGCCAGCAGCTTGGCCGGTGTGGGCGGGGAGCTGTCTTTT. Translated, it gives CASSLAGVGGELSF.